Listed here are 10 T cell receptor beta chains from one sample, sequenced in a study of blood T cell repertoires in COVID-19. Produced via immunoSEQ multiplex PCR; TCRdb's table is partial and in-frame only. The table shows 210,000 or so clones, with approximately 83% occurring only once. Sequencing used PBMCs or T cells enriched from blood (not recorded which). These receptors were taken from a woman between 45 and 65 years old who had been exposed to COVID-19.

This clone came up once. The chain employs TRBV2 and TRBJ1-6, with TRBD1 as a possible D gene (5 bases). CDR1 and CDR2 from the germline V gene are SNHLY and FYNNEI. Trimming took 8 bases from V and 11 from J, leaving 16 bases between them. The CDR3 sequence is 13 residues long. CDR3 DNA: TGTGCCAGCGGGCCCCTCGGACACGCACCCCTCCACTTT. This sequence encodes CASGPLGHAPLHF. The whole variable domain, filled in from reference TRBV2 and TRBJ1-6, reads EPEVTQTPSHQVTQMGQEVILRCVPISNHLYFYWYRQILGQKVEFLVSFYNNEISEKSEIFDDQFSVERPDGSNFTLKIRSTKLEDSAMYFCASGPLGHAPLHFGNGTRLTVT.

Worth noting for this clone: This CDR3 is also generated by other DNA sequences in the sample. CDR3: CASSLGQGTGELFF. CDR3 bases: TGTGCCAGCAGCTTGGGACAGGGCACCGGGGAGCTGTTTTTT. The chain uses TRBV7-2 and TRBJ2-2; 9 nucleotides line up with TRBD1. Trimming at V came to 3 bases and at J to 4 bases, leaving 0 bases not matched to a gene. CDR1 is SGHTA and CDR2 is FQGNSA in the germline V gene. This CDR3 spans 14 amino acids.

The chain links TRBV5-6 to TRBJ2-7; 11 bases agree with TRBD2. With V trimmed by 4 bases and J by 1 base, 7 bases remained unmatched. The CDR3 loop spans 16 amino acids. Germline V gene lookup returns CDR1 SGHDT and CDR2 YYEEEE. The CDR3 nucleotides read TGTGCCAGCAGCCAACTAGCGGGGGACTCGTCCTACGAGCAGTACTTC. It yields the protein CASSQLAGDSSYEQYF. The full variable domain, with the rest looked up from reference TRBV5-6 and TRBJ2-7, is DAGVTQSPTHLIKTRGQQVTLRCSPKSGHDTVSWYQQALGQGPQFIFQYYEEEERQRGNFPDRFSGHQFPNYSSELNVNALLLGDSALYLCASSQLAGDSSYEQYFGPGTRLTVT.

Only a few counts were recorded for this clone. V and J are TRBV30 and TRBJ1-6; D ambiguous. CDR1 is GTSNPN and CDR2 is SVGIG in the germline V gene (reference sequence). This CDR3 region has 14 residues. Deletions cut 0 bases from V and 9 bases from J, with 12 bases between. The CDR3 loop is CAWSVGEWGSPLHF. CDR3 sequence (DNA): TGTGCCTGGAGTGTTGGGGAGTGGGGTTCACCCCTCCACTTT. The whole variable domain, remainder taken from reference TRBV30 and TRBJ1-6, is SQTIHQWPATLVQPVGSPLSLECTVEGTSNPNLYWYRQAAGRGLQLLFYSVGIGQISSEVPQNLSASRPQDRQFILSSKKLLLSDSGFYLCAWSVGEWGSPLHFGNGTRLTVT.

The chain carries TRBV3-1 (or the pseudogene TRBV3-2) and TRBJ1-1; TRBD1 matches at 9 bases. V trimming: 1 base; J trimming: 10 bases; junction bases outside the gene matches: 4. The CDR3 consists of 13 residues. Germline values: CDR1 LGHDT, CDR2 YNNKEL (reference sequence). The CDR3, as DNA: TGTGCCAGCAGCCAAGGACAGGGGGGAAGAGCTTTCTTT. Protein product: CASSQGQGGRAFF.

CDR3 nucleotides: TGCGCCAGCAGTGAGGCAGGGAGGACTGAAGCTTTCTTT. This codes for CASSEAGRTEAFF. This chain links TRBV10-2 with TRBJ1-1, with D perhaps matching TRBD1 (5 bases). The germline V and J ends were trimmed by 2 bases and 5 bases, with 9 bases remaining between them. CDR3 size: 13 residues. Germline assignment: CDR1 WSHSY and CDR2 SAAADI.

This sequence joins TRBV19 and TRBJ1-2; 7 bases agree with TRBD1. Germline V gene data show CDR1 as LNHDA and CDR2 as SQIVND (reference sequence). This CDR3 has 13 residues. Unmatched junction bases numbered 5, after V lost 9 bases and J lost 1 base. The chain's CDR3 is CASGTARNYGYTF. CDR3 DNA: TGTGCCAGCGGGACAGCTCGTAACTATGGCTACACCTTC.

This clone showed up just a few times. V gene TRBV7-3 combines with J gene TRBJ2-2; 7 positions agree with TRBD1. This CDR3 has 21 residues. The trim removed 2 bases at V and 7 bases at J, leaving 25 bases unmatched. Germline assignment: CDR1 SGHTA and CDR2 FQGTGA. CDR3 coding DNA: TGTGCCAGCAGCTTACCCGCTCCCGGTAAGGGCGCAGGGGGTAACGGCGGGGAGCTGTTTTTT. Encoded protein: CASSLPAPGKGAGGNGGELFF.

This sequence joins TRBV24-1 and TRBJ1-5, with 9 nucleotides matching TRBD1. Trimming took 4 bases from V and 0 from J; bases not matched to a gene: 3. Looked up from germline, CDR1 is KGHDR and CDR2 is SFDVKD. This CDR3 region has 16 residues. CDR3 sequence: CATSDPTGGSNQPQHF. CDR3 nucleotide sequence: TGTGCCACCAGTGACCCGACAGGGGGTAGCAATCAGCCCCAGCATTTT.

This sequence joins TRBV29-1 and TRBJ1-1; unclear D gene. The V gene lost 3 bases and the J gene lost 4 bases, with 12 bases spanning the gap. The germline V gene has CDR1 SQVTM and CDR2 ANQGSEA. This CDR3 has 13 residues. CDR3 nucleotide sequence: TGCAGCGTTGATCCGGGTATAAGCACTGAAGCTTTCTTT. Translated, it gives CSVDPGISTEAFF.